Listed below are T cell receptor beta chains from one sample, sequenced in a study of T cell responses to AZD1222 COVID-19 vaccine. Here immunoSEQ multiplex PCR was the method, and the copy in TCRdb shows in-frame clones only, minus some. The data hold more than 120,000 clones, with under 95% observed a single time. Sample: peripheral blood, taken on day 0 of AZD1222 vaccination. All receptors derive from an adult in good health. Each CDR3 is given with its conserved first and last residue. The order of the fields is V gene, D gene, J gene, clone size, CDR3 protein, CDR3 DNA. The D gene is left open where the match is weak. Size is stated for part of the rows, as once, few or many counts, or as a class when the clone is expanded.

>TRBV7-2|TRBD1|TRBJ1-1|.
CASSSLQGMRSTEAFF
TGTGCCAGCAGTTCCCTACAGGGGATGAGGAGCACTGAAGCTTTCTTT
>TRBV7-2|TRBD1|TRBJ1-2|.
CASSLGGDRRPTF
TGTGCCAGCAGCTTAGGGGGGGACAGGCGCCCCACCTTC
>TRBV19|.|TRBJ1-4|.
CASSRPGAGNEKLFF
TGTGCCAGTAGTAGACCGGGGGCGGGGAATGAAAAACTGTTTTTT
>TRBV7-6|.|TRBJ1-1|.
CASSLSWALNTEAFF
TGTGCCAGCAGCTTATCTTGGGCTTTGAACACTGAAGCTTTCTTT
>TRBV6-2/TRBV6-3|.|TRBJ1-5|.
CASSRPGRPNQPQHF
TGTGCCAGCAGTCGACCCGGACGGCCTAATCAGCCCCAGCATTTT
>TRBV5-4|TRBD2|TRBJ2-2|.
CASSLPGTSGRPNTGELFF
TGTGCCAGCAGCTTGCCCGGGACTAGCGGGAGGCCGAACACCGGGGAGCTGTTTTTT
>TRBV10-1|.|TRBJ2-7|once
CASSESHRTDYEQYF
TGCGCCAGCAGTGAGTCGCACAGGACGGACTACGAGCAGTACTTC
>TRBV4-3|.|TRBJ1-1|.
CASSQVASEAFF
TGCGCCAGCAGCCAAGTTGCCAGTGAAGCTTTCTTT
>TRBV6-5|TRBD1|TRBJ2-7|.
CASSHDRGYEQYF
TGTGCCAGCAGTCATGACAGGGGCTACGAGCAGTACTTC
>TRBV19|.|TRBJ1-2|.
CASSEEGRNYGYTF
TGTGCCAGTAGCGAGGAGGGGCGAAACTATGGCTACACCTTC
>TRBV6-5|TRBD2|TRBJ2-7|.
CASSSGRDPSYEQYF
TGTGCCAGCAGTAGCGGGAGGGATCCATCCTACGAGCAGTACTTC
>TRBV7-3|.|TRBJ1-1|.
CASSINQNTEAFF
TGTGCCAGCAGCATCAACCAGAACACTGAAGCTTTCTTT
>TRBV7-2|.|TRBJ2-1|.
CASSFRTTLGYNEQFF
TGTGCCAGCAGCTTTCGGACTACCCTGGGCTACAATGAGCAGTTCTTC
>TRBV7-2|.|TRBJ2-7|.
CASSLELASHEQYF
TGTGCCAGCAGCTTAGAATTAGCTAGCCACGAGCAGTACTTC
>TRBV24-1|.|TRBJ2-1|.
CATSDGGMRSANNEQFF
TGTGCCACCAGTGATGGCGGTATGAGGAGCGCGAACAATGAGCAGTTCTTC
>TRBV6-2/TRBV6-3|.|TRBJ2-3|once
CASSYGPITVQYF
TGTGCCAGCAGTTACGGACCTATTACCGTGCAGTATTTT
>TRBV19|TRBD2|TRBJ2-7|once
CASSTETSGFYEQYF
TGTGCCAGTAGTACAGAGACTAGCGGATTCTACGAGCAGTACTTC
>TRBV7-2|.|TRBJ2-7|.
CASSPQPTGFYEQYF
TGTGCCAGCAGCCCCCAACCAACGGGATTCTACGAGCAGTACTTC
>TRBV2|.|TRBJ1-5|.
CASSDREGNQPQHF
TGTGCCAGCAGTGACAGGGAAGGCAATCAGCCCCAGCATTTT
>TRBV5-1|.|TRBJ1-4|.
CASSAGEVQEKLFF
TGCGCCAGCAGCGCGGGGGAAGTCCAAGAAAAACTGTTTTTT
>TRBV6-6|.|TRBJ1-2|once
CASSYDTTNYGYTF
TGTGCCAGCAGTTACGACACGACGAATTATGGCTACACCTTC
>TRBV5-1|TRBD2|TRBJ2-7|.
CASTAGVSYEQYF
TGCGCCAGCACGGCGGGAGTTTCCTACGAGCAGTACTTC
>TRBV11-2|TRBD1|TRBJ2-4|.
CASSLDRLPGTGDIQYF
TGTGCCAGCAGCTTAGATAGATTACCCGGGACAGGAGACATTCAGTACTTC
>TRBV29-1|.|TRBJ1-1|.
CSVEYGVMNTEAFF
TGCAGCGTTGAATACGGGGTCATGAACACTGAAGCTTTCTTT
>TRBV28|.|TRBJ2-2|.
CASSTVVLKTGELFF
TGTGCCAGCAGCACCGTAGTCCTGAAGACCGGGGAGCTGTTTTTT
>TRBV5-1|TRBD1|TRBJ2-1|.
CASSLGQGANNEQFF
TGCGCCAGCAGCCTAGGACAGGGGGCGAACAATGAGCAGTTCTTC
>TRBV18|TRBD2|TRBJ2-3|.
CASSAGGTDTQYF
TGTGCCAGCTCAGCGGGGGGCACAGATACGCAGTATTTT
>TRBV7-9|.|TRBJ1-1|.
CASSLEEETEAFF
TGTGCCAGCAGCTTAGAAGAGGAAACTGAAGCTTTCTTT
>TRBV3-1/TRBV3-2|TRBD2|TRBJ2-7|.
CASSQAGTSNEQYF
TGTGCCAGCAGCCAAGCCGGGACTAGCAACGAGCAGTACTTC
>TRBV6-5|TRBD2|TRBJ2-1|.
CASNPSGTFFEQFF
TGTGCCAGCAACCCCAGCGGGACCTTCTTTGAGCAGTTCTTC
>TRBV19|.|TRBJ2-1|.
CASSPPGGPYNEQFF
TGTGCCAGTAGTCCCCCGGGCGGGCCCTACAATGAGCAGTTCTTC
>TRBV7-2|TRBD2|TRBJ2-7|.
CASSIRAGVAYEQYF
TGTGCCAGCAGTATCAGAGCGGGAGTAGCCTACGAGCAGTACTTC
>TRBV7-7|.|TRBJ2-1|.
CASSLEPALSSYNEQFF
TGTGCTAGCAGCTTAGAGCCGGCTTTAAGCTCCTACAATGAGCAGTTCTTC
>TRBV3-1/TRBV3-2|TRBD2|TRBJ2-1|.
CASSQVGTSASEQFF
TGTGCCAGCAGCCAAGTTGGGACTAGCGCCAGTGAGCAGTTCTTC
>TRBV4-2|.|TRBJ2-1|.
CASSHASSNEQFF
TGTGCCAGCAGCCATGCTTCTTCGAATGAGCAGTTCTTC
>TRBV11-3|TRBD2|TRBJ2-5|.
CASSLGRLAGGQETQYF
TGTGCCAGCAGCTTAGGGAGACTAGCGGGAGGCCAAGAGACCCAGTACTTC
>TRBV20-1|.|TRBJ1-1|.
CSARVTRWAFF
TGCAGTGCTAGAGTTACCCGGTGGGCTTTCTTT
>TRBV15|TRBD1|TRBJ1-2|.
CATSSGDRSGYGYTF
TGTGCCACCAGCAGTGGGGACAGGTCTGGGTATGGCTACACCTTC
>TRBV5-1|TRBD1|TRBJ2-5|.
CASSLGTGEETQYF
TGCGCCAGCAGCCTCGGGACAGGGGAAGAGACCCAGTACTTC